This T cell receptor beta chain is drawn from a study of beta chain features in type 1 diabetes. Broader study findings: A pattern of fewer insertions and more deletions at VDJ junctions was seen in type 1 diabetes patients. It was not settled here whether HLA type affects TCRB rearrangement. TCRB repertoires of naive, central memory and Treg cells appeared more similar among patients than among healthy donors.

Note on this clone: Its antigen is not known.

All of the isolated RNA was reverse transcribed, so expressed TCRB transcripts were sequenced. This table comes from immunoSEQ multiplex PCR, and its TCRdb copy is limited to in-frame clones, with some not included. The table records 450,000 to 550,000 clones, about 29% of them present only once. Germline CDR1 reads GTSNPN; CDR2 reads SVGIG (reference sequence). The CDR3 sequence is 16 residues long. The V segment lost 1 base and the J segment 4 bases; nucleotides outside the gene matches: 10. There was one heparinised blood draw per donor, averaging around 0.11 L. The receptor comes from a young man in good health. Sequences were obtained from naive CD4+ T cells from blood. The V gene is TRBV30, the J gene TRBJ2-5; 9 bases map to TRBD1. The CDR3 loop reads CAWSEKPGTGLETQYF. CDR3 DNA: TGTGCCTGGAGTGAAAAACCCGGGACAGGGCTAGAGACCCAGTACTTC. Looking up the rest from reference TRBV30 and TRBJ2-5 gives the full variable domain: SQTIHQWPATLVQPVGSPLSLECTVEGTSNPNLYWYRQAAGRGLQLLFYSVGIGQISSEVPQNLSASRPQDRQFILSSKKLLLSDSGFYLCAWSEKPGTGLETQYFGPGTRLLVL.